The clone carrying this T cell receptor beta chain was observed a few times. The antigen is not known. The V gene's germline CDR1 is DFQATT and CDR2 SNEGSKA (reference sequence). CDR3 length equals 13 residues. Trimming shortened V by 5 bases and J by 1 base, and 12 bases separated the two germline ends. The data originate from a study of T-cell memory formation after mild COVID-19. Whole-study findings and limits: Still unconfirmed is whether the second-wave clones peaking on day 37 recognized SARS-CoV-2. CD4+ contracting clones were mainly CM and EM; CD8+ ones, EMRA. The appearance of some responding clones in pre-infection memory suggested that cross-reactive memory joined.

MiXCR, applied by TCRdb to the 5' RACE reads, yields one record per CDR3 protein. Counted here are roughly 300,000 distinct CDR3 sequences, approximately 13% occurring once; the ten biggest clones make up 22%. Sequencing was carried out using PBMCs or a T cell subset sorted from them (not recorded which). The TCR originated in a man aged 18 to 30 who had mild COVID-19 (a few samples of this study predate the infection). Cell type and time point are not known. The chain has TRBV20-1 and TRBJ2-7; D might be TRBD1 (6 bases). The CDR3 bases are TGCAGTGCTTGGGACACTTCGTCCTACGAGCAGTACGTC. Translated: CSAWDTSSYEQYV.